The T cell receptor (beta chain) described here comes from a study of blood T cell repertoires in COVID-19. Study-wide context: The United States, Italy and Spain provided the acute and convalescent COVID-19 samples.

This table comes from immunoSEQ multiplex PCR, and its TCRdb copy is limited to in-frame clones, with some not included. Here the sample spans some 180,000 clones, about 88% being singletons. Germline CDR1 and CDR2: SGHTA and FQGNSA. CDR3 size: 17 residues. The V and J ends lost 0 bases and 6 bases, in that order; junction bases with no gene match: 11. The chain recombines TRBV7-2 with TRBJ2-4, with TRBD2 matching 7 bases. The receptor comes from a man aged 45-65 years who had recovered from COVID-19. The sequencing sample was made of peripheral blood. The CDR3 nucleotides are TGTGCCAGCAGCTTAGCGCGTCGGGGGGAAGATCGAAACATTCAGTACTTC. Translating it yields CASSLARRGEDRNIQYF.